Listed here are 17 T cell receptor beta chains from one sample, sequenced in a study of cytomegalovirus exposure and HLA in healthy donors. 60 Vbeta and 13 Jbeta primers were used in PCR. The assay was immunoSEQ multiplex PCR, and TCRdb's table has in-frame clones only and misses some. This sample has 200,000 or so clones, with approximately 80% found just once. Sequences were obtained from PBMCs. These receptor sequences come from a middle-aged man in good health and CMV-seronegative.

The chain combines TRBV27 with TRBJ1-2; maybe TRBD1 (6 bases). Germline-derived CDR1 and CDR2 are MNHEY and SMNVEV (reference sequence). The CDR3 covers 13 residues. Trimming stripped 8 bases from V and 3 bases from J, with 13 bases between. The CDR3 coding sequence is TGTGCCAGCCGCCCGGGGGGCTACTATGGCTACACCTTC. Its protein product is CASRPGGYYGYTF.

The chain uses TRBV11-3 and TRBJ2-1, with 7 bases lining up with TRBD1. The CDR3 contains 16 residues. CDR1 and CDR2 (germline): SGHNT, YENEEA. The V segment lost 5 bases and the J segment 8 bases; nucleotides outside the gene matches: 15. DNA of the CDR3: TGTGCCAGCAGCGAACAACGACAGGGTTTTAGGGATGAGCAGTTCTTC. Its protein product is CASSEQRQGFRDEQFF.

This clone was recorded only once. This chain uses TRBV28 with TRBJ2-7; tentative D call: TRBD1 (7 bases). Looked up from germline, CDR1 is MDHEN and CDR2 is SYDVKM. Trimming pared 10 bases from V and 7 bases from J, leaving 29 bases between. This CDR3 has 16 residues. CDR3: CATVSPRTGSRGEQYF. The CDR3 coding sequence is TGTGCCACCGTCTCCCCCCGGACAGGATCCCGGGGGGAGCAGTACTTC.

The chain carries TRBV30 and TRBJ2-4; 7 bases line up with TRBD1. Trimming cost V 6 bases and J 0 bases; bases outside gene matches: 5. Germline loops: CDR1 GTSNPN, CDR2 SVGIG (reference sequence). This CDR3 comprises 14 residues. CDR3 sequence reads: CACGTELAKNIQYF. The CDR3 bases are TGTGCCTGTGGGACAGAGCTAGCCAAAAACATTCAGTACTTC.

The genes are TRBV2 and TRBJ2-6; 8 nucleotides match TRBD1. This CDR3 is built from 14 residues. V was clipped by 8 bases and J by 4 bases; unmatched bases: 4. Germline CDR1 and CDR2: SNHLY and FYNNEI. The CDR3 DNA follows: TGTGCCAGCCAGGGGGCGGGGGGGGCCAACGTCCTGACTTTC. Its translation is CASQGAGGANVLTF.

V usage is TRBV5-6 and J usage is TRBJ2-1; TRBD2 matches at 14 bases. The J segment lost 5 bases and the V segment lost 1 base, leaving 8 bases of the junction unmatched. Germline V gene sequence: CDR1 SGHDT, CDR2 YYEEEE. This CDR3 is 18 amino acids long. CDR3 in amino acids: CASSLYGTSGRIHNEQFF. The CDR3 DNA follows: TGTGCCAGCAGCTTGTACGGGACTAGCGGGAGAATCCACAATGAGCAGTTCTTC.

The chain recombines TRBV28 with TRBJ2-5; D perhaps matches TRBD2 (6 bases). In germline, CDR1 is MDHEN, CDR2 SYDVKM. V was clipped by 7 bases and J by 1 base, with 16 bases between them. The CDR3 has 15 residues. Written as DNA, the CDR3 is TGTGCCAGCATTAAGGGCCGGGGGTTCCAAGAGACCCAGTACTTC. This codes for CASIKGRGFQETQYF.

The CDR3 loop is CASSPYNQPQHF. Here the CDR3 DNA reads TGTGCCAGCAGCCCCTACAATCAGCCCCAGCATTTT. The chain carries TRBV7-2 and TRBJ1-5; D gene ambiguous. From germline, CDR1 is SGHTA and CDR2 FQGNSA. The germline V and J ends were trimmed by 5 bases and 3 bases, with 5 bases remaining between them. The CDR3 is 12 amino acids.

The V call is TRBV6-6, the J call TRBJ2-2; the D gene is possibly TRBD2 (6 bases). CDR1 is MNHNY, CDR2 SVGAGI, per germline (reference sequence). The CDR3 totals 14 residues. Deletions cut 2 bases from V and 7 bases from J, with 11 bases between. The CDR3 is CASSYVSGSGELFF. DNA of the CDR3: TGTGCCAGCAGTTACGTTTCCGGGAGCGGGGAGCTGTTTTTT.

The rearrangement joins TRBV9 to TRBJ1-1, with TRBD1 identical over 9 bases. V shed 4 bases and J 7 bases; nucleotides not matched to a gene: 5. Germline V gene sequence: CDR1 SGDLS, CDR2 YYNGEE. The CDR3 extends over 13 amino acids. CDR3 loop: CASSQTGGSEAFF. CDR3 sequence (DNA): TGTGCCAGCAGCCAGACAGGGGGGAGTGAAGCTTTCTTT.

This clone was found a few times. The CDR3 spells CASSSSSGRGLDQPQHF. The CDR3 region has the DNA TGTGCCAGCAGCTCCTCCAGCGGCAGGGGGCTCGATCAGCCCCAGCATTTT. The chain combines TRBV7-9 with TRBJ1-5; 8 positions match TRBD1. CDR1 is SEHNR and CDR2 is FQNEAQ in the germline V gene (reference sequence). The CDR3 covers 17 residues. The ends lost 4 bases at V and 5 bases at J; junction bases unmatched: 13.

The chain carries TRBV15 and TRBJ2-3; D remains ambiguous. The CDR3 length is 15 residues. V lost 1 base, J lost 1 base, and 9 bases lay in between. Per the germline V gene, CDR1 is LNHNV and CDR2 is YYDKDF (reference sequence). The CDR3 region is CATSRVPAGTDTQYF. DNA for the CDR3: TGTGCCACCAGCAGAGTACCGGCGGGCACAGATACGCAGTATTTT.

The chain is built from TRBV5-1 and TRBJ2-5; 11 bases agree with TRBD2. Germline V CDR1 and CDR2: SGHRS, YFSETQ. Trimming cost V 3 bases and J 1 base; bases outside gene matches: 11. The length of the CDR3 is 18 residues. The CDR3 spells CASSSGVLAGGRQETQYF. The CDR3 nucleotides are TGCGCCAGCAGCTCGGGGGTCTTAGCGGGAGGGCGCCAAGAGACCCAGTACTTC.

The V gene is TRBV9, the J gene TRBJ2-2; 7 bases match TRBD2. Looked up from germline, CDR1 is SGDLS and CDR2 is YYNGEE. This CDR3 has 15 amino acids. With V trimmed by 2 bases and J by 5 bases, 6 bases remained unmatched. The CDR3, as DNA: TGTGCCAGCAGCGTCGGCGGGAGTGGTACCGGGGAGCTGTTTTTT. The encoded protein is CASSVGGSGTGELFF.

V is TRBV2 and J is TRBJ1-5; D possibly corresponds to TRBD1 (6 bases). V was shortened by 2 bases and J by 0 bases, with 11 bases between the two germline ends. This CDR3 has 16 residues. Germline CDR1 SNHLY, CDR2 FYNNEI. CDR3 sequence reads: CASSERDRISNQPQHF. The DNA of the CDR3 is TGTGCCAGCAGTGAACGCGACAGGATTAGCAATCAGCCCCAGCATTTT.

V usage is TRBV6-5 and J usage is TRBJ1-2, with D perhaps matching TRBD1 (6 bases). The CDR3 has 13 amino acids. Looked up from germline, CDR1 is MNHEY and CDR2 is SVGAGI. V lost 2 bases, J lost 4 bases, and 8 bases lay in between. The CDR3 reads CASSYGQFYGYTF. For the CDR3, the DNA is TGTGCCAGCAGTTACGGACAGTTCTATGGCTACACCTTC.

The V call is TRBV5-4, the J call TRBJ2-3; maybe TRBD2 (5 bases). CDR1 is SGHNT, CDR2 YYREEE, per germline (reference sequence). The CDR3 length is 16 residues. V lost 2 bases and J 3 bases, leaving 16 bases between the germline ends. CDR3 loop: CASSFLLAGVTDTQYF. The CDR3 DNA reads TGTGCCAGCAGCTTTCTGCTAGCAGGCGTGACAGATACGCAGTATTTT.